The clone carrying this TCR beta chain was observed a single time. This sample was included in a study of blood T cell repertoires in COVID-19. Study details: The analysed material was cDNA or gDNA that came from T cells, B-cell-depleted T cells, or PBMCs.

This CDR3 is 15 amino acids long. V dropped 5 bases and J dropped 1 base, with 14 bases sitting between them. The germline V gene encodes CDR1 SGHVS and CDR2 FQNEAQ. The data were produced by immunoSEQ multiplex PCR, yet TCRdb's version contains in-frame clones alone and is incomplete. The top ten clones hold about 2% of a sample with about 160,000 clones, approximately 91% of them seen once. The sequencing input was peripheral blood. This sequence originates from a man younger than 30 with acute or convalescent COVID-19. The J gene is TRBJ1-1, the V gene TRBV7-8; D remains ambiguous. The CDR3 here is CASSKTPSSNTEAFF. CDR3 coding DNA: TGTGCCAGCAGCAAGACACCGTCCTCGAACACTGAAGCTTTCTTT.